This T cell receptor beta chain was sequenced for a study of low-dose radiotherapy and immunotherapy resistance in tumors. TRAV- and TRBV-specific primers primed first-strand cDNA, covering alpha and beta chains. The authors amplified TCRs for around 20 PCR cycles with a constant-region primer and a V-primer adapter. TCRdb passed the reads through MiXCR, listing each CDR3 protein once. The sample includes 9,500 to 15,000 distinct CDR3 sequences, under 85% of them seen just once. CDR3 size: 12 residues. Between the trimmed V and J ends, which lost 2 bases and 5 bases, there was a span of 4 bases. CDR1 is ENHRY, CDR2 SYGVKD, per germline.

This chain links TRBV10-3 with TRBJ2-1; D unresolved. The source of this sequence is a human donor with advanced metastatic prostate, ovarian, gallbladder or colorectal cancer (not recorded which). This table probably holds off-target reads from a library built for another chain. The DNA of the CDR3 is TGTGCCATCAGTGAGGTCAACAATGAGCAGTTCTTC. Its translation: CAISEVNNEQFF.